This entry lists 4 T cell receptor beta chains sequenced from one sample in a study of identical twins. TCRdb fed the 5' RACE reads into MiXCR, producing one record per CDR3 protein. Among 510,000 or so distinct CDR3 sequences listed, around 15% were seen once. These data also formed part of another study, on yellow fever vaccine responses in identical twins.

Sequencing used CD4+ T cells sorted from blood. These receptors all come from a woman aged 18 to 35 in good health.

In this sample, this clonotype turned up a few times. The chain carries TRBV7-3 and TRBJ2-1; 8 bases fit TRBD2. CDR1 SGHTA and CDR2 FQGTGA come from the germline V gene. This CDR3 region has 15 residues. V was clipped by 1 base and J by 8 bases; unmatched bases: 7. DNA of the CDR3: TGTGCCAGCAGCTTAAGTCGGGAGGGCCTCTATGAGCAGTTCTTC. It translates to CASSLSREGLYEQFF.

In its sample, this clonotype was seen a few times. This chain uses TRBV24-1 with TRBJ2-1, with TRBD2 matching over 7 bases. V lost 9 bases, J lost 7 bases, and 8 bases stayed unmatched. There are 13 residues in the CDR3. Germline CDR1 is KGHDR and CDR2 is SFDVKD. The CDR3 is CATGGTTRNEQFF. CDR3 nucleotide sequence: TGTGCCACCGGAGGGACTACCAGGAATGAGCAGTTCTTC.

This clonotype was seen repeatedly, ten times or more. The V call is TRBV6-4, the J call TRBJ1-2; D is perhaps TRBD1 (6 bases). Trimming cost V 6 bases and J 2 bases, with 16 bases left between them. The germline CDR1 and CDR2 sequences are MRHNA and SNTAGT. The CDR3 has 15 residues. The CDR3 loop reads CASRERRGSNYGYTF. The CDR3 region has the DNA TGTGCCAGCAGGGAACGCAGGGGTTCCAACTATGGCTACACCTTC.

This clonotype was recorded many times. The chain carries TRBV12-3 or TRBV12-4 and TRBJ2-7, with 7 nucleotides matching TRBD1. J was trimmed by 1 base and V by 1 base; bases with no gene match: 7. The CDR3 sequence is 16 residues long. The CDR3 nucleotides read TGTGCCAGCAGTTTAGGGCAGGCACAGGGGTCCTACGAGCAGTACTTC. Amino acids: CASSLGQAQGSYEQYF.